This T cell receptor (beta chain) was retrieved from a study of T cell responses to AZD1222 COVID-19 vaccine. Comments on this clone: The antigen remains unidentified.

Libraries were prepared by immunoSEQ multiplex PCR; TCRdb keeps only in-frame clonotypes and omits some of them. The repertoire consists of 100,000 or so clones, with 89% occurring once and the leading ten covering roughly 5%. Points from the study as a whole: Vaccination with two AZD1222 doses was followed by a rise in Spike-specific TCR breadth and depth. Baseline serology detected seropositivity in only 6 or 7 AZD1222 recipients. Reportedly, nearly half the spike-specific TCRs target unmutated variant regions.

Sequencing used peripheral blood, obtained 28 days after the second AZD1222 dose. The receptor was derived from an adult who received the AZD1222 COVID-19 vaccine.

The CDR3 is CASSSVGKETQYF. In DNA form, the CDR3 reads TGTGCCAGCAGTTCGGTGGGGAAAGAGACCCAGTACTTC. The chain recombines TRBV27 with TRBJ2-5, with D unresolved. The V and J ends lost 4 bases and 3 bases respectively, with 9 bases between them. The CDR3 runs 13 residues. Per germline, CDR1 MNHEY and CDR2 SMNVEV (reference sequence).